This TCR beta chain was observed in a study of blood T cell repertoires in COVID-19. Across the study: COVID-19 samples from acute and convalescent phases originated in the United States, Italy and Spain. In each case, the material was cDNA or gDNA derived from T cells, B-cell-depleted T cells, or PBMCs.

Germline V gene lookup returns CDR1 SGHDN and CDR2 FVKESK. The CDR3 spans 17 residues. With 3 bases removed from V and 2 bases from J, the gap between germline ends came to 16 bases. Per the authors' pipeline: Amplification of reference gene primers was used by the study to estimate nucleated cell counts. Produced via immunoSEQ multiplex PCR; TCRdb's table is partial and in-frame only. V and J calls and clone size come straight from that table; D and trimming were deduced from the DNA. Among about 180,000 clones listed, 75% to 85% were seen once. The sample taken for sequencing was peripheral blood. V gene TRBV14 combines with J gene TRBJ2-2; possible D gene TRBD1, 6 bases. The clonotype was recovered from a human donor in a cohort sampled during active COVID-19. CDR3 protein: CASSHEPGHLNTGELFF. The CDR3 DNA reads TGTGCCAGCAGCCATGAGCCGGGACACCTAAACACCGGGGAGCTGTTTTTT.